The 7 T cell receptor beta chains below were found in one sample sequenced in a study of siplizumab effects on memory and regulatory T cells (dated by TCRdb to about 2019). The method was the immunoSEQ multiplex PCR assay. The table comes from immuneACCESS by way of TCRdb, which keeps in-frame sequences with V and J called. Part of the clones is missing from these tables; in studies checked, under half for an unresolved V gene and the rest for unknown reasons. The sample table holds approximately 75,000 clones, of which around 93% were seen once. The top ten hold about 4.5% of the sample. The sequenced sample was CD8+ T cells sorted from blood. The receptor set was obtained from a human donor in good health.

The rearrangement links TRBV9 to TRBJ1-5; D unresolved. The CDR3 runs to 13 residues. V lost 0 bases to trimming and J lost 5 bases, with 6 bases between them. CDR1 is SGDLS and CDR2 is YYNGEE in the germline V gene. CDR3 region: CASSVEGYQPQHF. The CDR3 DNA reads as TGTGCCAGCAGCGTAGAAGGGTATCAGCCCCAGCATTTT.

The chain joins TRBV19 to TRBJ1-2; D gene unclear. Germline CDR1 is LNHDA and CDR2 is SQIVND (reference sequence). Trimming removed 6 bases from V and 7 bases from J, with 12 bases in between. CDR3 length: 12 residues. As DNA, the CDR3 is TGTGCCAGTAGGCGGGATCCGGGTGGCTACACCTTC. As protein: CASRRDPGGYTF.

This rearrangement joins TRBV7-9 to TRBJ1-4; D gene unclear. The CDR3 has 13 residues. Germline CDR1 SEHNR, CDR2 FQNEAQ (reference sequence). Deletions cut 7 bases from V and 0 bases from J, with 6 bases between. CDR3: CASNPATNEKLFF. The CDR3 nucleotides are TGTGCCAGCAACCCAGCAACTAATGAAAAACTGTTTTTT.

Only one count was recorded for this clone. CDR3 sequence (DNA): TGTGCCAGCAGCTTGGCCAAAGGGGTTGGAAACACCATATATTTT. This codes for CASSLAKGVGNTIYF. The rearrangement uses TRBV5-6 and TRBJ1-3, with TRBD1 as a possible D gene (5 bases). V gave up 0 bases and J gave up 3 bases, with 10 bases separating them. Germline CDR1 SGHDT, CDR2 YYEEEE. The CDR3 sequence is 15 residues long.

The rearrangement links TRBV11-2 to TRBJ1-2, with D unclear. Germline assignment: CDR1 SGHAT and CDR2 FQNNGV. The CDR3 is 11 residues long. Trimming shortened V by 3 bases and J by 7 bases, and 6 bases separated the two germline ends. The CDR3 nucleotides are TGTGCCAGCAGCTTTGGAAGTGGCTACACCTTC. This codes for CASSFGSGYTF.

This clone appeared once. The chain has TRBV5-4 and TRBJ2-3; 9 bases map to TRBD1. CDR1 is SGHNT and CDR2 is YYREEE in the germline V gene (reference sequence). V trimming: 1 base; J trimming: 2 bases; junction bases outside the gene matches: 5. The CDR3 runs to 16 residues. The CDR3 DNA reads TGTGCCAGCAGCTTGTTGACAGGGGGAGACACAGATACGCAGTATTTT. Translating gives CASSLLTGGDTDTQYF.

The CDR3 protein is CASSEWQGNTEAFF. The DNA for the CDR3 is TGCGCCAGCAGTGAGTGGCAGGGGAACACTGAAGCTTTCTTT. This chain joins TRBV10-2 and TRBJ1-1; TRBD1 is a possible D gene (5 bases). The CDR3 totals 14 residues. Germline values: CDR1 WSHSY, CDR2 SAAADI. V shed 1 base and J shed 1 base, with 7 bases lying between them.